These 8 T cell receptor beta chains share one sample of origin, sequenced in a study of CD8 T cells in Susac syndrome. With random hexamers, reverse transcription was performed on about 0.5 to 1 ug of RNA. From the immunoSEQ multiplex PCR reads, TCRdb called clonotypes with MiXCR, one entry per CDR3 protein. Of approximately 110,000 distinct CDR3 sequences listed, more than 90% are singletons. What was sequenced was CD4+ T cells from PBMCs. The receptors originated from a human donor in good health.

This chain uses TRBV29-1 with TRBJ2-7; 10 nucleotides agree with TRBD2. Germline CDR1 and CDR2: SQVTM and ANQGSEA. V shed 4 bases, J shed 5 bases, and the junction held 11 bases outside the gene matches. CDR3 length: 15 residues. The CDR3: CSVVTLAGVSNEQYF. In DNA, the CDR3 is TGCAGCGTTGTCACGCTAGCGGGAGTAAGCAACGAGCAGTACTTC.

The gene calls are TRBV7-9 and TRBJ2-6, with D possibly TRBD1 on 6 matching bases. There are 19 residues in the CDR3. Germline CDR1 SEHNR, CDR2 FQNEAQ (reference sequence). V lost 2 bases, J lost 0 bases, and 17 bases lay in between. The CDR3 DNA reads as TGTGCCAGCAGCTTATTGGCAGGGGCATCCCGCTCTGGGGCCAACGTCCTGACTTTC. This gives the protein CASSLLAGASRSGANVLTF.

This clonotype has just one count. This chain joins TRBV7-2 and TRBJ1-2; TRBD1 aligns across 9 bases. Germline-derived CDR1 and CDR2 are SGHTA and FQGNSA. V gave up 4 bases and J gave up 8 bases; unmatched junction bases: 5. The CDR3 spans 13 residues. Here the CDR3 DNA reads TGTGCCAGCAGCTCGGGACAGGGAGACGGCTACACCTTC. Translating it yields CASSSGQGDGYTF.

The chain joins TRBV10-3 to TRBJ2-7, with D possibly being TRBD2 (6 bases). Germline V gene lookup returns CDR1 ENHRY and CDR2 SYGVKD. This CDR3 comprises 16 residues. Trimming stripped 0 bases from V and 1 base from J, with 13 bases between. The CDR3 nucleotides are TGTGCCATCAGTGAGTCTTTAGGCGGGGCATCCTACGAGCAGTACTTC. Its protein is CAISESLGGASYEQYF.

In DNA, the CDR3 is TGTGCCAGCTCACGGGACAGCACCGGGGAGCTGTTTTTT. Protein sequence: CASSRDSTGELFF. The chain links TRBV18 to TRBJ2-2; TRBD1 aligns across 7 bases. This CDR3 spans 13 amino acids. V gave up 4 bases and J gave up 4 bases; unmatched junction bases: 0. Germline CDR1 KGHSH, CDR2 LQKENI.

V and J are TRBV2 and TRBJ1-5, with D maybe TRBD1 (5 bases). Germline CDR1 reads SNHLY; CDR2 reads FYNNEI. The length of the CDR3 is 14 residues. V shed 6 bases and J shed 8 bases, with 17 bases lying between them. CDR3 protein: CASSPRASGEPQHF. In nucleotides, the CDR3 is TGTGCCAGCAGCCCCAGGGCCTCGGGGGAGCCCCAGCATTTT.

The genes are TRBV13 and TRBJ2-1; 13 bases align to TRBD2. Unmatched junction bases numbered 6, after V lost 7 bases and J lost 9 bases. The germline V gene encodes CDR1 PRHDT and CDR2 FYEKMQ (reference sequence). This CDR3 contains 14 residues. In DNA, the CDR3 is TGTGCCAGCAAACTAGCGGGAGGGCGGGGTGAGCAGTTCTTC. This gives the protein CASKLAGGRGEQFF.

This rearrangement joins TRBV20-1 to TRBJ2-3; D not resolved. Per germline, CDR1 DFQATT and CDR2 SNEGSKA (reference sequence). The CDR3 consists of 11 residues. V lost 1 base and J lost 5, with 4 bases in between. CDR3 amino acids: CSARGEDTQYF. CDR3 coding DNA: TGCAGTGCTAGAGGGGAAGATACGCAGTATTTT.